The 9 T cell receptor beta chains given below trace back to one sample, sequenced in a study of cytomegalovirus exposure and HLA in healthy donors. With 60 Vbeta and 13 Jbeta primers, the PCR was carried out. This table comes from immunoSEQ multiplex PCR, and its TCRdb copy is limited to in-frame clones, with some not included. The table has about 200,000 clones, more than 75% seen once. The source material was PBMCs. The receptors derive from a male donor in good health and CMV-seropositive.

The chain links TRBV27 to TRBJ2-5; D call uncertain. This CDR3 is 13 amino acids long. V lost 2 bases and J 2 bases, leaving 6 bases between the germline ends. From germline, CDR1 is MNHEY and CDR2 SMNVEV (reference sequence). CDR3 in amino acids: CASSLEEQETQYF. The CDR3 coding sequence is TGTGCCAGCAGTTTAGAGGAGCAAGAGACCCAGTACTTC.

The chain is built from TRBV7-2 and TRBJ2-2; the D is unclear. This CDR3 has 15 residues. The germline V gene encodes CDR1 SGHTA and CDR2 FQGNSA. V was clipped by 5 bases and J by 4 bases, with 14 bases between them. As DNA, the CDR3 is TGTGCCAGCAGCCAGGTTGTCCGCGCCACCGGGGAGCTGTTTTTT. Translated: CASSQVVRATGELFF.

J is TRBJ1-2 and V is TRBV11-2; D unclear. This CDR3 comprises 16 residues. Per the germline V gene, CDR1 is SGHAT and CDR2 is FQNNGV. V dropped 2 bases and J dropped 6 bases, with 19 bases sitting between them. CDR3 residues: CASSLLPTDSSNGYTF. CDR3 DNA sequence: TGTGCCAGCAGCTTACTTCCGACGGATAGCAGTAATGGCTACACCTTC.

As regards this clone: The sample carries other DNA sequences with the same CDR3. V is TRBV7-2 and J is TRBJ1-5, with D perhaps TRBD1 (5 bases). V was pared by 3 bases and J by 4 bases, with 7 bases between. Germline-derived CDR1 and CDR2 are SGHTA and FQGNSA. This CDR3 has 13 residues. The CDR3 here is CASSFRGNQPQHF. The DNA of the CDR3 is TGTGCCAGCAGCTTTAGGGGAAATCAGCCCCAGCATTTT.

The chain combines TRBV5-4 with TRBJ1-5, with D perhaps matching TRBD1 (6 bases). This CDR3 is 13 amino acids long. Trimming cost V 0 bases and J 10 bases, with 11 bases left between them. The germline CDR1 and CDR2 sequences are SGHNT and YYREEE (reference sequence). CDR3 nucleotides: TGTGCCAGCAGCTTGGACAGGGAGGGCCCCCAGCATTTT. Translated: CASSLDREGPQHF.

The V call is TRBV28, the J call TRBJ1-6, with D perhaps TRBD1 (6 bases). Germline CDR1 and CDR2: MDHEN and SYDVKM. Trimming left V 4 bases short and J 5 bases short, with 12 bases between. The length of the CDR3 is 15 residues. The CDR3 DNA follows: TGTGCCAGCAGTTCCCCGGGACATAATAATTCACCCCTCCACTTT. It is translated as CASSSPGHNNSPLHF.

The chain carries TRBV6-1 and TRBJ1-5; 9 bases line up with TRBD1. Trimming removed 7 bases from V and 4 bases from J; junction bases left unmatched: 8. The germline CDR1 and CDR2 sequences are MNHNS and SASEGT. This CDR3 has 15 amino acids. The CDR3 sequence: CASTLDRGMNQPQHF. CDR3 in DNA: TGTGCCAGCACTTTGGACAGGGGAATGAATCAGCCCCAGCATTTT.

The chain recombines TRBV11-2 with TRBJ1-1; D might be TRBD1 (5 bases). Deletions cut 1 base from V and 7 bases from J, with 13 bases between. Germline CDR1 SGHAT, CDR2 FQNNGV. CDR3 length: 14 residues. The CDR3 spells CASSLVGLTIEAFF. The CDR3 DNA follows: TGTGCCAGCAGCTTAGTGGGACTGACCATTGAAGCTTTCTTT.

This clone was counted only a few times. The chain employs TRBV6-1 and TRBJ1-4, with D possibly matching TRBD1 (5 bases). CDR3 length equals 14 residues. The V and J ends lost 6 bases and 4 bases respectively, with 12 bases between them. CDR1 and CDR2 (germline): MNHNS, SASEGT. The CDR3 region has the DNA TGTGCCAGCAGCCCCGGACACTATAATGAAAAACTGTTTTTT. This gives the protein CASSPGHYNEKLFF.